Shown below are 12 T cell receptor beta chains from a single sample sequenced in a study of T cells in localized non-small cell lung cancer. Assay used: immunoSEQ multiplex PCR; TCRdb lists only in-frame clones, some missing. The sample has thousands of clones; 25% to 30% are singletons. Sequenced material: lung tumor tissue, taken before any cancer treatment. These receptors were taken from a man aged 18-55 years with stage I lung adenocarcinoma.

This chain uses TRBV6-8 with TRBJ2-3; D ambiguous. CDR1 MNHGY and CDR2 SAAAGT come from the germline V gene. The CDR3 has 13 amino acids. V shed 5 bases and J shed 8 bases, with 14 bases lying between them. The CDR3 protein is CASSGQSEGTQYF. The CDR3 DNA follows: TGTGCCAGCAGTGGGCAGTCGGAAGGTACGCAGTATTTT.

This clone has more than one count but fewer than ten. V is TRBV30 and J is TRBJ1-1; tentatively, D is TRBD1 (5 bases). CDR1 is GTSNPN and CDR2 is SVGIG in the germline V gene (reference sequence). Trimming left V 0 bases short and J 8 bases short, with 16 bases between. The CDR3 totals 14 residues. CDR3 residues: CAWSVYRTNPEAFF. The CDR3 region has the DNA TGTGCCTGGAGTGTATACAGGACAAATCCGGAAGCTTTCTTT.

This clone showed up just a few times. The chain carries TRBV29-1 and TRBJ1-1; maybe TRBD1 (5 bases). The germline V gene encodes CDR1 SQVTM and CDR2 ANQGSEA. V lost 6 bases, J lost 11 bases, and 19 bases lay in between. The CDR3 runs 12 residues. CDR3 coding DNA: TGCAGCGTCAAAGAAGGACAAATCGGGGCTTTCTTT. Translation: CSVKEGQIGAFF.

CDR3 in amino acids: CASSQNSGVLRTEAFF. The CDR3 DNA follows: TGTGCCAGCTCGCAAAACAGTGGGGTATTGAGAACTGAAGCTTTCTTT. V is TRBV6-8 and J is TRBJ1-1; D gene ambiguous. There are 16 residues in the CDR3. Germline V lookup: CDR1 MNHGY, CDR2 SAAAGT. The V and J ends lost 8 bases and 5 bases respectively, with 24 bases between them.

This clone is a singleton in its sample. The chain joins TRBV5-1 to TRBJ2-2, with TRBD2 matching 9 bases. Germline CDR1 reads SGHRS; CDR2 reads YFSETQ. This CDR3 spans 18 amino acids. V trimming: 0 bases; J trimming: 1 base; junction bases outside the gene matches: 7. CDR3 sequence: CASSLAHRSGGNTGELFF. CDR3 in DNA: TGCGCCAGCAGCTTGGCCCACCGTAGCGGGGGGAACACCGGGGAGCTGTTTTTT.

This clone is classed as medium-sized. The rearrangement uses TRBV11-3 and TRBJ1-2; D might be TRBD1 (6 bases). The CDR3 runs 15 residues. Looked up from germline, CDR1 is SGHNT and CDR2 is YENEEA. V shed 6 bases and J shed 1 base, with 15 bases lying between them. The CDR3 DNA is TGTGCCAGCAGACTAACAGGGATCTTTAACTATGGCTACACCTTC. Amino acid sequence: CASRLTGIFNYGYTF.

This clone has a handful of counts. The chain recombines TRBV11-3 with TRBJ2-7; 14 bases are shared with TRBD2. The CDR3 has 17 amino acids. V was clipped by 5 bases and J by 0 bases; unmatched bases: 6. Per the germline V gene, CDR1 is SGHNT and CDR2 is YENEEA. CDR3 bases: TGTGCCAGCAGCCCGGGACTAGCGGGGGCCGTCTCCTACGAGCAGTACTTC. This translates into CASSPGLAGAVSYEQYF.

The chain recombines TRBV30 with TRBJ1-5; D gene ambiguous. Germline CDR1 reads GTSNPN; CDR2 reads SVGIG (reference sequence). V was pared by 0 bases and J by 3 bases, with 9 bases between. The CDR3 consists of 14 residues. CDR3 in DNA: TGTGCCTGGAGTGTCGGGCAGGCCAATCAGCCCCAGCATTTT. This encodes CAWSVGQANQPQHF.

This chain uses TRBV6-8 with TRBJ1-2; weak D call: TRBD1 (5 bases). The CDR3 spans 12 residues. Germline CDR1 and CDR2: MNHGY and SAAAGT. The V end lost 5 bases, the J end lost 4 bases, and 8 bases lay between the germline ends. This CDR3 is CASSGAAYGYTF. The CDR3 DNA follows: TGTGCCAGCAGTGGGGCCGCCTATGGCTACACCTTC.

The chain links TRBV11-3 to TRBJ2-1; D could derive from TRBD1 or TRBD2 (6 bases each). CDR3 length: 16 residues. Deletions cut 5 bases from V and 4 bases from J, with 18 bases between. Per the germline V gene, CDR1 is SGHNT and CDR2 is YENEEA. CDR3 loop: CASSRGGAGRYNEQFF. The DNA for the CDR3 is TGTGCCAGCAGCCGAGGGGGAGCAGGGAGGTACAATGAGCAGTTCTTC.

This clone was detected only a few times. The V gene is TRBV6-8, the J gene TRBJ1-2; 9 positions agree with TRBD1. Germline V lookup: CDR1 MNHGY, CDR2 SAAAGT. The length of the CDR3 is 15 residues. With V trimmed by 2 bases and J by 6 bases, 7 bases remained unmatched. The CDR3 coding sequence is TGTGCCAGCAGTTACACGGAGGGGACAGGGAATGGCTACACCTTC. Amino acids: CASSYTEGTGNGYTF.

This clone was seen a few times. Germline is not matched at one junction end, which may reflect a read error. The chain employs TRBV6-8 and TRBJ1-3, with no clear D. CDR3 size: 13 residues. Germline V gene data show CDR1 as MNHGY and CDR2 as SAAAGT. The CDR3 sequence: CAISGRAGNTIYF. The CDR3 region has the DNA TGTGCCATCAGTGGGAGGGCTGGAAACACCATATATTTT.